What follows are 26 T cell receptor beta chains derived from one specimen sequenced in a study of blood T cell repertoires in COVID-19. Sequencing was performed with immunoSEQ multiplex PCR; in TCRdb, only in-frame clones are kept and a portion is missing. The profile shows approximately 87,000 clones, about four fifths of them singletons. Material: peripheral blood. The source is a woman aged 80 or older with acute or convalescent COVID-19.

This chain uses TRBV15 with TRBJ1-5; D unclear. The CDR3 covers 13 residues. Germline CDR1 reads LNHNV; CDR2 reads YYDKDF (reference sequence). Trimming shortened V by 6 bases and J by 6 bases, and 12 bases separated the two germline ends. The CDR3: CATSVQEGQPQHF. Here the CDR3 DNA reads TGTGCCACCAGTGTTCAGGAAGGTCAGCCCCAGCATTTT.

This clone was seen a few times. This chain links TRBV6-5 with TRBJ1-5, with a tentative D call TRBD1 (6 bases). Trimming pared 8 bases from V and 6 bases from J, leaving 14 bases between. This CDR3 spans 13 amino acids. The germline V gene has CDR1 MNHEY and CDR2 SVGAGI. This CDR3 is CASGGGPSQPQHF. The CDR3 DNA follows: TGTGCCAGCGGCGGGGGGCCTAGTCAGCCCCAGCATTTT.

The V gene is TRBV19, the J gene TRBJ1-2; 7 bases map to TRBD1. CDR1 is LNHDA and CDR2 is SQIVND in the germline V gene (reference sequence). The CDR3 loop spans 13 amino acids. Trimming took 4 bases from V and 4 from J; bases not matched to a gene: 3. This chain's CDR3 is CASSNRDSYGYTF. The CDR3 DNA reads TGTGCCAGTAGTAACCGGGACAGCTATGGCTACACCTTC. Using reference TRBV19 and TRBJ1-2 for the parts outside the CDR3, the full variable domain is DGGITQSPKYLFRKEGQNVTLSCEQNLNHDAMYWYRQDPGQGLRLIYYSQIVNDFQKGDIAEGYSVSREKKESFPLTVTSAQKNPTAFYLCASSNRDSYGYTFGSGTRLTVV.

This chain joins TRBV4-1 and TRBJ1-2; 7 bases align to TRBD1. This CDR3 contains 15 residues. V lost 1 base, J lost 0 bases, and 2 bases stayed unmatched. Germline CDR1 is MGHRA and CDR2 is YSYEKL. As DNA, the CDR3 is TGCGCCAGCAGCCAAGGGACAGGTCCTAACTATGGCTACACCTTC. Translated: CASSQGTGPNYGYTF.

This clone was counted a few times. V gene TRBV7-2 combines with J gene TRBJ1-2; the D gene is possibly TRBD1 (5 bases). Per germline, CDR1 SGHTA and CDR2 FQGNSA. This CDR3 spans 14 amino acids. V gave up 4 bases and J gave up 4 bases, with 13 bases separating them. In DNA, the CDR3 is TGTGCCAGCAGCTCGCAAGGGGCAGTCTATGGCTACACCTTC. It encodes CASSSQGAVYGYTF.

This sequence joins TRBV30 and TRBJ1-1; D call uncertain. Between the trimmed V and J ends, which lost 1 base and 10 bases, there was a span of 16 bases. The CDR3 runs to 13 residues. Germline V gene lookup returns CDR1 GTSNPN and CDR2 SVGIG (reference sequence). As DNA, the CDR3 is TGTGCCTGGAGTGAAAGCGAGGGTTCGCGAGCTTTCTTT. This encodes CAWSESEGSRAFF.

In nucleotides, the CDR3 is TGTGCCAGTACCGGGACAGGGGTTGGCTACACCTTC. As protein: CASTGTGVGYTF. The chain combines TRBV19 with TRBJ1-2; 10 nucleotides line up with TRBD1. The junction had 3 bases not matched to a gene; V was cut back by 7 bases and J by 7 bases. The CDR3 covers 12 residues. CDR1 and CDR2 from the germline V gene are LNHDA and SQIVND (reference sequence).

The rearrangement links TRBV7-9 to TRBJ2-1; no firm D call. The germline CDR1 and CDR2 sequences are SEHNR and FQNEAQ (reference sequence). V was clipped by 2 bases and J by 5 bases, with 7 bases between them. CDR3 size: 13 residues. The CDR3 bases are TGTGCCAGCAGCTTAATGGCGGACAATGAGCAGTTCTTC. Translated, it gives CASSLMADNEQFF.

The chain employs TRBV10-3 and TRBJ1-3, with D perhaps TRBD1 (6 bases). Germline V gives CDR1 ENHRY, CDR2 SYGVKD. This CDR3 has 12 residues. Trimming cost V 8 bases and J 4 bases, with 9 bases left between them. CDR3 in DNA: TGTGCCATCGGAACAGGGGGAAACACCATATATTTT. Protein product: CAIGTGGNTIYF.

CDR3 residues: CASSFGPSGEYNEQFF. In DNA form, the CDR3 reads TGCGCCAGCAGCTTCGGCCCTAGCGGGGAGTACAATGAGCAGTTCTTC. V is TRBV5-1 and J is TRBJ2-1; 9 bases are a match to TRBD2. CDR1 is SGHRS and CDR2 is YFSETQ in the germline V gene. The CDR3 contains 16 residues. V lost 2 bases to trimming and J lost 4 bases; unmatched junction nucleotides: 7.

The rearrangement joins TRBV9 to TRBJ2-1; TRBD1 might be the D (6 bases). Deletions cut 0 bases from V and 0 bases from J, with 10 bases between. Germline CDR1 and CDR2: SGDLS and YYNGEE. This CDR3 contains 16 residues. Here the CDR3 DNA reads TGTGCCAGCAGCGTAGCAAGGGGGAGCTCCTACAATGAGCAGTTCTTC. This codes for CASSVARGSSYNEQFF.

V usage is TRBV5-1 and J usage is TRBJ2-5, with 7 bases that match TRBD1. The CDR3 spans 14 residues. Germline trimming cut 0 bases from V and 4 bases from J; bases unmatched to any gene: 3. Germline CDR1 SGHRS, CDR2 YFSETQ. The CDR3 nucleotides are TGCGCCAGCAGCTTGGACAGGGGTTTAGAGACCCAGTACTTC. Its protein is CASSLDRGLETQYF.

The V gene is TRBV4-1, the J gene TRBJ2-5; tentatively, D is TRBD1 (5 bases). The CDR3 extends over 17 amino acids. Germline loops: CDR1 MGHRA, CDR2 YSYEKL. The V gene lost 5 bases and the J gene lost 4 bases, with 23 bases spanning the gap. CDR3 nucleotide sequence: TGCGCCAGCAGCTCAGAAGGTCACCAGGGTGTAGGAGAGACCCAGTACTTC. Protein sequence: CASSSEGHQGVGETQYF.

V is TRBV27 and J is TRBJ1-4, with D tentatively TRBD1 (6 bases). The CDR3 loop spans 10 amino acids. Germline CDR1 reads MNHEY; CDR2 reads SMNVEV (reference sequence). Trimming took off 9 bases at V and 8 bases at J, with 7 bases between the two ends. The CDR3 region has the DNA TGTGCCAGAGGGGGAGAAAAACTGTTTTTT. Its translation: CARGGEKLFF.

Details on this clone: Its ends do not fully match the called genes, so a read error is possible. This chain connects TRBV10-3 to TRBJ1-2, with D tentatively TRBD1 (5 bases). The CDR3 is made up of 12 amino acids. CDR1 is ENHRY and CDR2 is SYGVKD in the germline V gene. The CDR3 is CATSPRGNGYIF. In nucleotides, the CDR3 is TGTGCCACCAGTCCTAGGGGAAATGGCTACATCTTC.

The J gene is TRBJ1-2, the V gene TRBV19, with TRBD1 identical over 9 bases. CDR3 length: 14 residues. The V segment lost 6 bases and the J segment 4 bases; nucleotides outside the gene matches: 6. CDR1 and CDR2 from the germline V gene are LNHDA and SQIVND (reference sequence). The CDR3 protein is CASSNTGGFYGYTF. CDR3 nucleotide sequence: TGTGCCAGTAGCAATACAGGGGGCTTCTATGGCTACACCTTC. The full variable domain, with the rest looked up from reference TRBV19 and TRBJ1-2, is DGGITQSPKYLFRKEGQNVTLSCEQNLNHDAMYWYRQDPGQGLRLIYYSQIVNDFQKGDIAEGYSVSREKKESFPLTVTSAQKNPTAFYLCASSNTGGFYGYTFGSGTRLTVV.

The chain has TRBV2 and TRBJ1-2; 11 bases agree with TRBD1. This CDR3 contains 16 residues. V trimming: 7 bases; J trimming: 1 base; junction bases outside the gene matches: 8. Germline lookup yields CDR1 SNHLY and CDR2 FYNNEI. CDR3 protein: CASTEAGTGGNYGYTF. DNA of the CDR3: TGTGCCAGCACCGAAGCAGGGACAGGGGGTAACTATGGCTACACCTTC.

The V call is TRBV19, the J call TRBJ2-1; TRBD2 matches at 9 bases. CDR1 and CDR2 (germline): LNHDA, SQIVND (reference sequence). V gave up 3 bases and J gave up 0 bases; unmatched junction bases: 3. The CDR3 runs to 16 residues. For the CDR3, the DNA is TGTGCCAGTAGTATTAAACTAGCGGGCTCCTACAATGAGCAGTTCTTC. This codes for CASSIKLAGSYNEQFF.

The chain employs TRBV6-5 and TRBJ1-5; possible D gene TRBD1, 5 bases. This CDR3 region has 15 residues. Germline loops: CDR1 MNHEY, CDR2 SVGAGI. V was cut by 5 bases and J by 4 bases, with 15 bases left in between. CDR3 residues: CASSPQGLSNQPQHF. The DNA of the CDR3 is TGTGCCAGCAGTCCCCAGGGACTTTCGAATCAGCCCCAGCATTTT.

The chain carries TRBV14 and TRBJ2-2; D is possibly TRBD2 (6 bases). V was clipped by 4 bases and J by 3 bases, with 12 bases between them. This CDR3 region has 15 residues. CDR1 and CDR2 from the germline V gene are SGHDN and FVKESK. The CDR3 DNA reads TGTGCCAGCAGCCCCGGGACTGGCGACACCGGGGAGCTGTTTTTT. It translates to CASSPGTGDTGELFF. The entire variable domain, with the rest obtained from reference TRBV14 and TRBJ2-2, is as follows: EAGVTQFPSHSVIEKGQTVTLRCDPISGHDNLYWYRRVMGKEIKFLLHFVKESKQDESGMPNNRFLAERTGGTYSTLKVQPAELEDSGVYFCASSPGTGDTGELFFGEGSRLTVL.

This clone was seen a few times. The DNA of the CDR3 is TGTGCCAGCAGCCAAGACGGGCGGGGGGTTAAGGATACGCAGTATTTT. Protein: CASSQDGRGVKDTQYF. V gene TRBV3-1 (or the pseudogene TRBV3-2) combines with J gene TRBJ2-3; 8 nucleotides agree with TRBD2. The V and J ends lost 0 bases and 6 bases, in that order; junction bases with no gene match: 8. The CDR3 extends over 16 amino acids. Per germline, CDR1 LGHDT and CDR2 YNNKEL (reference sequence).

The CDR3 DNA follows: TGTGCCAGCAGTTACTCCCGGGGGTCTAGCACAGATACGCAGTATTTT. Amino acids: CASSYSRGSSTDTQYF. The chain is built from TRBV6-2 or TRBV6-3 and TRBJ2-3, with D perhaps TRBD2 (6 bases). CDR1 and CDR2 from the germline V gene are MNHEY and SVGEGT. The CDR3 has 16 residues. V lost 0 bases to trimming and J lost 0 bases, with 10 bases between them.

The chain couples TRBV6-2 or TRBV6-3 to TRBJ2-1; 13 bases are a match to TRBD2. CDR1 and CDR2 (germline): MNHEY, SVGEGT. This CDR3 spans 15 amino acids. V lost 3 bases to trimming and J lost 7 bases; unmatched junction nucleotides: 3. The CDR3 protein is CASSYQLAGGNEQFF. CDR3 nucleotide sequence: TGTGCCAGCAGTTATCAACTAGCGGGGGGGAATGAGCAGTTCTTC.

This chain links TRBV5-4 with TRBJ1-1, with D hard to call. V lost 1 base and J lost 4, with 14 bases in between. Per the germline V gene, CDR1 is SGHNT and CDR2 is YYREEE (reference sequence). The CDR3 has 15 amino acids. Here the CDR3 DNA reads TGTGCCAGCAGCTTGCCGGCCACACGAGGCACTGAAGCTTTCTTT. Its protein product is CASSLPATRGTEAFF.

This clone was recorded a few times. This chain joins TRBV7-2 and TRBJ2-5; TRBD1 matches at 7 bases. CDR1 and CDR2 from the germline V gene are SGHTA and FQGNSA. CDR3 size: 14 residues. Germline trimming cut 3 bases from V and 1 base from J; bases unmatched to any gene: 2. CDR3 nucleotides: TGTGCCAGCAGCTTTGGGACAGCCCAAGAGACCCAGTACTTC. Protein sequence: CASSFGTAQETQYF.

In this sample, this clone turned up once. J is TRBJ2-3 and V is TRBV4-1, with 9 bases matching TRBD1. CDR1 MGHRA and CDR2 YSYEKL come from the germline V gene. The CDR3 has 17 residues. V was pared by 1 base and J by 4 bases, with 9 bases of the junction left unmatched. CDR3 in DNA: TGCGCCAGCAGCCAAGGCCCAACAGGGGGCATGTCAGATACGCAGTATTTT. It is translated as CASSQGPTGGMSDTQYF.